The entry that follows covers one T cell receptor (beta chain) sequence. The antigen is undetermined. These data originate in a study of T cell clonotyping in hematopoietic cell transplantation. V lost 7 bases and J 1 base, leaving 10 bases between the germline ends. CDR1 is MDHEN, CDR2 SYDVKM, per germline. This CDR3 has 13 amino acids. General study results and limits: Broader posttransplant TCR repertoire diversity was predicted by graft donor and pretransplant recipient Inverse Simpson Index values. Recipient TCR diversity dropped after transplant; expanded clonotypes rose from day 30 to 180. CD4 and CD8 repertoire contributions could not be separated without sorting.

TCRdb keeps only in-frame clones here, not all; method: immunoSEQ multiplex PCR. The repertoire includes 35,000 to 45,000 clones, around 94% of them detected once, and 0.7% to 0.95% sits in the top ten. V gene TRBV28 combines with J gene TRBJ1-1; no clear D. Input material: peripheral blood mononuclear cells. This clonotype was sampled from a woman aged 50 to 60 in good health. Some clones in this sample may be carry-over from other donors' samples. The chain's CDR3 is CASTQEANTEAFF. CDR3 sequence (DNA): TGTGCCAGCACCCAGGAAGCGAACACTGAAGCTTTCTTT.